This T cell receptor beta chain was retrieved from a study of T-cell reconstitution after alpha-beta-depleted transplantation in children. There are many counts of this clonotype. Its specificity is not known. Points from the study as a whole: Counts and diversity of T cells one year after transplant came mostly from newly produced T cells. Reportedly, alpha-beta T cells present about two months post-transplant originated from several hundred expanded clones of graft origin. In some patients, recipient T cells and intrathymic progenitors surviving conditioning explained high day-60 diversity.

This CDR3 contains 19 residues. Molecular barcoding with unique molecular identifiers was used for the TCRbeta library. TCRdb recomputed calls from the PCR reads with MiXCR, one row per CDR3 protein. The sample gives roughly 150,000 distinct CDR3 sequences, approximately 12% of which show up once; less than 15% is in the top ten. V and J are TRBV21-1 and TRBJ1-5; the D call of TRBD1 is as the table states it, not checked on the DNA. TRBV21-1 is a known pseudogene. Sequences were derived from PBMCs, sampled before TCRalphabeta/CD19-depleted stem cell transplant. The source is a boy aged 2 to 10 with acute myeloid leukemia, due to receive a stem cell transplant. CDR3 amino acids: CASSGTGTGGPSINQPQHF. In DNA form, the CDR3 reads TGTGCCAGCAGCGGAACCGGGACAGGGGGCCCCTCAATCAATCAGCCCCAGCATTTT.